These 16 T cell receptor beta chains originate from one sample sequenced in a study of identical twins. TCRdb called the 5' RACE reads again in MiXCR, with one record for every CDR3 protein. The data show around 500,000 distinct CDR3 sequences, with approximately 15% seen just once and about 0.52% held by the top ten. In addition, the sample was reused for a study of yellow fever vaccine responses in identical twins.

Material: CD4+ T cells sorted from blood. These receptors all stem from a woman between 18 and 29 years old in good health.

This clonotype has a count of ten or more. The chain has TRBV28 and TRBJ1-5; D unresolved. This CDR3 contains 12 residues. V was clipped by 4 bases and J by 4 bases, with 5 bases between them. The germline CDR1 and CDR2 sequences are MDHEN and SYDVKM. This chain's CDR3 is CASSYWNQPQHF. The CDR3 DNA reads TGTGCCAGCAGTTATTGGAATCAGCCCCAGCATTTT.

The V gene is TRBV2, the J gene TRBJ2-1; TRBD2 might be the D (5 bases). V was trimmed by 2 bases and J by 4 bases, leaving 21 bases between them. Germline V lookup: CDR1 SNHLY, CDR2 FYNNEI. This CDR3 is 18 amino acids long. The CDR3 reads CASSETLQDGILYNEQFF. CDR3 coding DNA: TGTGCCAGCAGTGAAACCCTTCAGGACGGGATTCTATACAATGAGCAGTTCTTC.

The gene calls are TRBV4-2 and TRBJ2-7; 7 bases map to TRBD2. Germline CDR1 LGHNA, CDR2 YNFKEQ. The CDR3 totals 16 residues. The V and J ends lost 2 bases and 3 bases, in that order; junction bases with no gene match: 10. The CDR3 DNA follows: TGTGCCAGCAGCCAACAAGCGGCGGGAGACAACTACGAGCAGTACTTC. Amino acid sequence: CASSQQAAGDNYEQYF.

The chain joins TRBV6-2 or TRBV6-3 to TRBJ2-1; tentative D call: TRBD1 (5 bases). Germline loops: CDR1 MNHEY, CDR2 SVGEGT. Trimming left V 7 bases short and J 7 bases short, with 17 bases between. CDR3 size: 14 residues. The CDR3 loop is CASNFPGLDNEQFF. DNA for the CDR3: TGTGCCAGCAATTTTCCAGGGCTGGATAATGAGCAGTTCTTC.

This clonotype has more than one count but fewer than ten. The chain couples TRBV4-3 to TRBJ2-7, with D possibly being TRBD1 (5 bases). CDR3 length: 14 amino acids. The germline V gene encodes CDR1 LGHNA and CDR2 YSLEER. Trimming pared 1 base from V and 1 base from J, leaving 8 bases between. The chain's CDR3 is CASSQVGVSYEQYF. The CDR3 nucleotides read TGCGCCAGCAGCCAAGTAGGGGTTTCCTACGAGCAGTACTTC.

There are a few counts of this clonotype. This chain links TRBV20-1 with TRBJ1-6; D remains ambiguous. Trimming cost V 0 bases and J 6 bases, with 21 bases left between them. The V gene's germline CDR1 is DFQATT and CDR2 SNEGSKA (reference sequence). The CDR3 extends over 18 amino acids. Written as DNA, the CDR3 is TGCAGTGCTAGAGACACGATGATCGACGGGGTTGGTAATTCACCCCTCCACTTT. Translation: CSARDTMIDGVGNSPLHF.

This clonotype was detected a few times. This rearrangement joins TRBV20-1 to TRBJ2-7, with D perhaps TRBD1 or TRBD2 (5 bases each). V was clipped by 6 bases and J by 0 bases, with 9 bases between them. Per germline, CDR1 DFQATT and CDR2 SNEGSKA (reference sequence). This CDR3 region has 12 residues. This CDR3 reads CSAVGTSYEQYF. The CDR3 DNA follows: TGCAGTGCCGTCGGGACCTCCTACGAGCAGTACTTC.

This clonotype has a count of ten or more. The rearrangement uses TRBV2 and TRBJ2-1, with 10 positions matching TRBD2. The ends lost 6 bases at V and 3 bases at J; junction bases unmatched: 5. The CDR3 runs 15 residues. Per the germline V gene, CDR1 is SNHLY and CDR2 is FYNNEI. The CDR3 DNA reads TGTGCCAGCAGGGGTACTAGCGGGAACTACAATGAGCAGTTCTTC. It codes for CASRGTSGNYNEQFF. Combining the CDR3 with reference TRBV2 and TRBJ2-1 gives the whole variable domain EPEVTQTPSHQVTQMGQEVILRCVPISNHLYFYWYRQILGQKVEFLVSFYNNEISEKSEIFDDQFSVERPDGSNFTLKIRSTKLEDSAMYFCASRGTSGNYNEQFFGPGTRLTVL.

The sample holds a few counts of this clonotype. The rearrangement uses TRBV7-9 and TRBJ2-7; 8 bases agree with TRBD1. The V and J ends lost 1 base and 5 bases, in that order; junction bases with no gene match: 4. The CDR3 spans 14 residues. The germline V gene encodes CDR1 SEHNR and CDR2 FQNEAQ (reference sequence). In nucleotides, the CDR3 is TGTGCCAGCAGCTTAGAGCACAGGGGGAACGAGCAGTACTTC. Translating it yields CASSLEHRGNEQYF.

The genes are TRBV11-2 and TRBJ2-6; tentatively, D is TRBD1 (6 bases). V shed 5 bases and J shed 1 base, with 18 bases lying between them. Germline V lookup: CDR1 SGHAT, CDR2 FQNNGV. CDR3 length: 18 amino acids. This CDR3 reads CASSNRRDIFSGANVLTF. As DNA, the CDR3 is TGTGCCAGCAGCAACCGCCGGGACATCTTTTCTGGGGCCAACGTCCTGACTTTC.

This clonotype was observed a few times. The gene calls are TRBV9 and TRBJ1-6; 7 nucleotides line up with TRBD1. V was clipped by 0 bases and J by 7 bases; unmatched bases: 1. The CDR3 runs 14 residues. The germline gives CDR1 SGDLS, CDR2 YYNGEE. The CDR3 coding sequence is TGTGCCAGCAGCGTAGAACAGGGGAATTCACCCCTCCACTTT. It codes for CASSVEQGNSPLHF.

The chain uses TRBV6-2 or TRBV6-3 and TRBJ2-7; 7 bases agree with TRBD2. The CDR3 is made up of 14 amino acids. V trimming: 4 bases; J trimming: 5 bases; junction bases outside the gene matches: 8. From germline, CDR1 is MNHEY and CDR2 SVGEGT. The CDR3 region is CASSWMLTSDEQYF. The CDR3 DNA reads TGTGCCAGCAGTTGGATGTTAACTAGCGACGAGCAGTACTTC.

This clonotype has more than one count but fewer than ten. V usage is TRBV20-1 and J usage is TRBJ2-3, with D maybe TRBD2 (5 bases). This CDR3 comprises 15 residues. Trimming took off 8 bases at V and 2 bases at J, with 20 bases between the two ends. CDR1 and CDR2 (germline): DFQATT, SNEGSKA (reference sequence). CDR3 in amino acids: CSTNDLGEYTDTQYF. The CDR3 nucleotides are TGCAGTACCAACGATCTTGGGGAGTACACAGATACGCAGTATTTT.

The chain carries TRBV7-9 and TRBJ2-1; 8 positions match TRBD1. CDR3 length: 15 amino acids. The V segment lost 6 bases and the J segment 4 bases; nucleotides outside the gene matches: 8. Germline values: CDR1 SEHNR, CDR2 FQNEAQ (reference sequence). CDR3 in amino acids: CASRIQGAGYNEQFF. The DNA for the CDR3 is TGTGCCAGCAGGATCCAGGGGGCGGGATACAATGAGCAGTTCTTC.

This clonotype occurred many times. The chain joins TRBV29-1 to TRBJ1-1; D perhaps matches TRBD1 (6 bases). CDR1 SQVTM and CDR2 ANQGSEA come from the germline V gene. V lost 7 bases and J 1 base, leaving 13 bases between the germline ends. The CDR3 has 13 residues. CDR3 loop: CSAQGLRNTEAFF. In nucleotides, the CDR3 is TGCAGCGCACAGGGTTTAAGGAACACTGAAGCTTTCTTT. Looking up the rest from reference TRBV29-1 and TRBJ1-1 gives the full variable domain: SAVISQKPSRDICQRGTSLTIQCQVDSQVTMMFWYRQQPGQSLTLIATANQGSEATYESGFVIDKFPISRPNLTFSTLTVSNMSPEDSSIYLCSAQGLRNTEAFFGQGTRLTVV.

This clonotype turned up a few times. The V call is TRBV25-1, the J call TRBJ1-4, with D maybe TRBD1 (6 bases). Germline-derived CDR1 and CDR2 are MGHDK and SYGVNS. The CDR3 is 15 residues long. Trimming left V 7 bases short and J 10 bases short, with 22 bases between. CDR3 sequence: CASTRGRTDVGKLFF. CDR3 DNA: TGTGCCAGCACAAGAGGCAGGACAGACGTCGGAAAACTGTTTTTT.